This TCR beta chain came from a study of control samples from healthy donors and cancer patients. Trimming stripped 3 bases from V and 5 bases from J, with 19 bases between. In germline, CDR1 is MNHEY, CDR2 SVGEGT. CDR3 length equals 16 residues. Here immunoSEQ multiplex PCR was the method, and the copy in TCRdb shows in-frame clones only, minus some. The sample includes over 120,000 clones, roughly 94% of them seen just once. The J gene is TRBJ2-5, the V gene TRBV6-2 or TRBV6-3, with D tentatively TRBD2 (5 bases). Sample: PBMCs. This receptor was obtained from a man aged 60 to 69 with colorectal cancer. The chain's CDR3 is CASSYQAGVSRETQYF. The CDR3 coding sequence is TGTGCCAGCAGTTATCAGGCGGGCGTAAGTAGGGAGACCCAGTACTTC.